The rows below give T cell receptor beta chains drawn from one sample of a study of T cells in Graves' hyperthyroidism and ophthalmopathy. TCRdb analysed the multiplex PCR reads with MiXCR anew, one entry per CDR3 protein. The sample carries 500,000 to 750,000 distinct CDR3 sequences, approximately 15% recorded once. Sample: blood. These receptors all stem from a woman in her twenties or thirties with Graves' hyperthyroidism. CDR3s include the opening cysteine and the closing phenylalanine or tryptophan.

CDR3 protein,J gene,V gene
CSARGSGTGANVLTF,TRBJ2-6,TRBV20-1
CASSPRTSGSYGTDTQYF,TRBJ2-3,TRBV7-6
CASSLLTGGTQYF,TRBJ2-3,TRBV7-3
CASRPRKGIRNEQFF,TRBJ2-1,TRBV6-1
CAMMGDNNEQFF,TRBJ2-1,TRBV10-3
CASSLDGPIWDSEAFF,TRBJ1-1,TRBV5-1
CASSRDPVGNEKLFF,TRBJ1-4,TRBV6-1
CASKFSPGGEKLFF,TRBJ1-4,TRBV28
CASSATGETYEQYF,TRBJ2-7,TRBV28
CASSFDWPSSYNEQFF,TRBJ2-1,TRBV5-1
CASSLAGTGSGQYF,TRBJ2-7,TRBV7-2
CASSLIGTGTGETGELFF,TRBJ2-2,TRBV7-3
CASSRTPGQRYQPQHF,TRBJ1-5,TRBV4-1
CASSDPGTVAGSYNEQFF,TRBJ2-1,TRBV6-4
CASSSPRGETQYF,TRBJ2-5,TRBV12-3/TRBV12-4
CASSGTRASGRRNEQFF,TRBJ2-1,TRBV2
CASSFEDGTSGKLFF,TRBJ1-4,TRBV12-3/TRBV12-4
CSATRQGANYGYTF,TRBJ1-2,TRBV20-1
CANQRTGQYEQFF,TRBJ2-1,TRBV2
CASSLVGDGQFF,TRBJ2-1,TRBV27
CASSTTGADTQYF,TRBJ2-3,TRBV7-2
CASSILGGGAYEAFF,TRBJ1-1,TRBV19
CASGGRGIDEQYF,TRBJ2-7,TRBV28
CASRGGLREQYF,TRBJ2-7,TRBV5-1
CSARLTRDIQYF,TRBJ2-4,TRBV20-1
CASSINVPSYEQYF,TRBJ2-7,TRBV7-9
CAISDAALSSYEQYF,TRBJ2-7,TRBV10-3
CSAIEGGRITDTQYF,TRBJ2-3,TRBV20-1
CASSEEVVNTGELFF,TRBJ2-2,TRBV6-1
CASRVLAGASYNEQFF,TRBJ2-1,TRBV6-1
CASSLRTMDRATEAFF,TRBJ1-1,TRBV27
CASSEDRLNTEAFF,TRBJ1-1,TRBV5-1
CTSSQAQELDYGYTF,TRBJ1-2,TRBV4-1